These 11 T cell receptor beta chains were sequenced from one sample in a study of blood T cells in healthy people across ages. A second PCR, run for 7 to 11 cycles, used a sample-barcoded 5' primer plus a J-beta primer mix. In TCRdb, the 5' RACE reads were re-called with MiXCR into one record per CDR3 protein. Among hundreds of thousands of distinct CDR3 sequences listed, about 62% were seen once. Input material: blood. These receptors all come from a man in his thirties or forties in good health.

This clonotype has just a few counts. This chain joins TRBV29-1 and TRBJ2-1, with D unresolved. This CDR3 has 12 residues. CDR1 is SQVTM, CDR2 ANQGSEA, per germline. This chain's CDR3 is CRAAGAYNEQFF. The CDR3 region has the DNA TGCAGGGCTGCCGGAGCCTACAATGAGCAGTTCTTC.

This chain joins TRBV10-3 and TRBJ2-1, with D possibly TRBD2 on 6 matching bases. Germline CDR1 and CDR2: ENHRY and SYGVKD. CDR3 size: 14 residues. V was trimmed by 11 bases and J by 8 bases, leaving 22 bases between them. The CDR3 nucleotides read TGTGCCGTCCTCGCGGGGATGGAATTCGATGAGCAGTTCTTC. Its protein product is CAVLAGMEFDEQFF.

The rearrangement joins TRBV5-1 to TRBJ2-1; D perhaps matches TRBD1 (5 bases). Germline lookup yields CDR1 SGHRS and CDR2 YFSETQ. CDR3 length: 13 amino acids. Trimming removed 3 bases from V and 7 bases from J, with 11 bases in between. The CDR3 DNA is TGCGCCAGCAGCTCTTTAGGACAAAATGAGCAGTTCTTC. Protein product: CASSSLGQNEQFF. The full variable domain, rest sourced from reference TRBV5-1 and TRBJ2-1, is KAGVTQTPRYLIKTRGQQVTLSCSPISGHRSVSWYQQTPGQGLQFLFEYFSETQRNKGNFPGRFSGRQFSNSRSEMNVSTLELGDSALYLCASSSLGQNEQFFGPGTRLTVL.

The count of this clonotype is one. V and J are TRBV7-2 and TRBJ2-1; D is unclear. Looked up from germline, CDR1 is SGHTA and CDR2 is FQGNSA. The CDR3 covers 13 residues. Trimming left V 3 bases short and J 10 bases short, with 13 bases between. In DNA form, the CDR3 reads TGTGCCAGCAGCTTGGTTTTAGCCCAGGAGCAGTTCTTC. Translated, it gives CASSLVLAQEQFF.

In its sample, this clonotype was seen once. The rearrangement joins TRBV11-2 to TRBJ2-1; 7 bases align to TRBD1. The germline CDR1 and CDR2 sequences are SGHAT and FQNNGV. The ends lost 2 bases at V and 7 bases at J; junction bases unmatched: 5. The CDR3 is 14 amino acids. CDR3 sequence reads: CASSLNDRANEQFF. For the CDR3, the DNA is TGTGCCAGCAGCTTAAATGACAGGGCGAATGAGCAGTTCTTC.

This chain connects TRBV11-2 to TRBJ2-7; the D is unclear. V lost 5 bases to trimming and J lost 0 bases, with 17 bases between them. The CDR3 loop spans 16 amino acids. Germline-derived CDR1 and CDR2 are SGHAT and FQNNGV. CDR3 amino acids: CASSPGGITDSYEQYF. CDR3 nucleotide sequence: TGTGCCAGCAGCCCCGGTGGTATAACGGACTCCTACGAGCAGTACTTC. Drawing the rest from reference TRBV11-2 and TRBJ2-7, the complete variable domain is EAGVAQSPRYKIIEKRQSVAFWCNPISGHATLYWYQQILGQGPKLLIQFQNNGVVDDSQLPKDRFSAERLKGVDSTLKIQPAKLEDSAVYLCASSPGGITDSYEQYFGPGTRLTVT.

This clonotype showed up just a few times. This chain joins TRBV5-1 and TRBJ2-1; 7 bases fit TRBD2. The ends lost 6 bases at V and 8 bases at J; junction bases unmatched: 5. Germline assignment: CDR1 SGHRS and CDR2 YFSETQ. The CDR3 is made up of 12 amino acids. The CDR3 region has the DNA TGCGCCAGCAAGCGGGACGGCGATGAGCAGTTCTTC. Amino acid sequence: CASKRDGDEQFF.

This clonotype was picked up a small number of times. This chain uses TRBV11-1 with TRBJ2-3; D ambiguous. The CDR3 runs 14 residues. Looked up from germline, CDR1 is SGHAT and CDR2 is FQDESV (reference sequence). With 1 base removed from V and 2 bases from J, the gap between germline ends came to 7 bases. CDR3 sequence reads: CASSLGQTTDTQYF. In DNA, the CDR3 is TGTGCCAGCAGCTTAGGTCAGACCACAGATACGCAGTATTTT. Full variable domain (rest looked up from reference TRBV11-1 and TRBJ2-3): EAEVAQSPRYKITEKSQAVAFWCDPISGHATLYWYRQILGQGPELLVQFQDESVVDDSQLPKDRFSAERLKGVDSTLKIQPAELGDSAMYLCASSLGQTTDTQYFGPGTRLTVL.

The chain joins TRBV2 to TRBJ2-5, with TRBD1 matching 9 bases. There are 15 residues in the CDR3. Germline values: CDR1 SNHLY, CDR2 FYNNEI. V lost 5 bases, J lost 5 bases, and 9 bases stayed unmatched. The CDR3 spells CASSSGTGRRETQYF. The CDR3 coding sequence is TGTGCCAGCAGTAGCGGGACAGGGAGGAGGGAGACCCAGTACTTC.

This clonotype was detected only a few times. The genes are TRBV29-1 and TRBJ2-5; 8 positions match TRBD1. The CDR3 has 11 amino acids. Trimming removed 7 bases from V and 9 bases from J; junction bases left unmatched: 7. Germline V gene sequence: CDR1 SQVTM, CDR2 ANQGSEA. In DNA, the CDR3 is TGCAGCGGAGAGGACAGGGCGGCCCAGTACTTC. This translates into CSGEDRAAQYF.

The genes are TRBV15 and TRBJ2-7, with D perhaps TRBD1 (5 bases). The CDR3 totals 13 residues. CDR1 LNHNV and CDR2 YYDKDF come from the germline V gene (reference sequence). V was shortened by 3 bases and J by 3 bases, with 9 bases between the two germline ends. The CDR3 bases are TGTGCCACCAGCAGGGACATCGGCTACGAGCAGTACTTC. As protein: CATSRDIGYEQYF.